One sample yielded the 10 T cell receptor beta chains listed below, sequenced in a study of cytomegalovirus exposure and HLA in healthy donors. Vbeta (60) and Jbeta (13) primers were used in the PCR. Sequencing used immunoSEQ multiplex PCR; TCRdb keeps in-frame clones, though not all of them. The repertoire consists of some 160,000 clones, with about 78% occurring once and the leading ten covering around 5.7%. The specimen was PBMCs. These receptors came from a man aged 35-49 years in good health and CMV-seronegative.

J is TRBJ2-7 and V is TRBV25-1; D possibly corresponds to TRBD2 (6 bases). Per germline, CDR1 MGHDK and CDR2 SYGVNS. The CDR3 extends over 15 amino acids. V was cut by 4 bases and J by 3 bases, with 16 bases left in between. Here the CDR3 DNA reads TGTGCCAGCAGTGGGGGGGAGCGGTGGGACTACGAGCAGTACTTC. Its translation is CASSGGERWDYEQYF.

The chain couples TRBV2 to TRBJ2-5; D uncertain. Germline V gives CDR1 SNHLY, CDR2 FYNNEI. The ends were cut back, 3 bases at V and 4 bases at J, with 9 bases in the middle. The CDR3 totals 13 residues. The CDR3 nucleotides read TGTGCCAGCAGTGACGGTCCACCAGAGACCCAGTACTTC. This gives the protein CASSDGPPETQYF. The whole variable domain, filled in from reference TRBV2 and TRBJ2-5, reads EPEVTQTPSHQVTQMGQEVILRCVPISNHLYFYWYRQILGQKVEFLVSFYNNEISEKSEIFDDQFSVERPDGSNFTLKIRSTKLEDSAMYFCASSDGPPETQYFGPGTRLLVL.

The gene calls are TRBV5-1 and TRBJ1-4; perhaps TRBD1 as D (6 bases). The V gene lost 2 bases and the J gene lost 5 bases, with 13 bases spanning the gap. Germline V gene lookup returns CDR1 SGHRS and CDR2 YFSETQ. The CDR3 runs 15 residues. The CDR3 DNA reads as TGCGCCAGCAGCTTACAGGGTCCTAGCAATGAAAAACTGTTTTTT. It is translated as CASSLQGPSNEKLFF. Full variable domain (missing parts from reference TRBV5-1 and TRBJ1-4): KAGVTQTPRYLIKTRGQQVTLSCSPISGHRSVSWYQQTPGQGLQFLFEYFSETQRNKGNFPGRFSGRQFSNSRSEMNVSTLELGDSALYLCASSLQGPSNEKLFFGSGTQLSVL.

This rearrangement joins TRBV5-1 to TRBJ2-3, with TRBD2 matching over 11 bases. The CDR3 is made up of 16 amino acids. The V and J ends lost 4 bases and 0 bases, in that order; junction bases with no gene match: 4. CDR1 is SGHRS, CDR2 YFSETQ, per germline. The CDR3: CASSPGLAASTDTQYF. CDR3 sequence (DNA): TGCGCCAGCAGCCCGGGACTAGCGGCTAGCACAGATACGCAGTATTTT.

CDR3 nucleotide sequence: TGTGCCAGCAGCCCCGGGGGGGGCAACACCGGGGAGCTGTTTTTT. It specifies CASSPGGGNTGELFF. The V and J genes are TRBV7-6 and TRBJ2-2, with 8 nucleotides matching TRBD2. The CDR3 is made up of 15 amino acids. V was clipped by 5 bases and J by 2 bases; unmatched bases: 4. Germline values: CDR1 SGHVS, CDR2 FNYEAQ.

The V and J genes are TRBV4-2 and TRBJ2-3, with TRBD1 matching over 9 bases. V shed 4 bases, J shed 4 bases, and the junction held 6 bases outside the gene matches. This CDR3 spans 15 amino acids. The germline CDR1 and CDR2 sequences are LGHNA and YNFKEQ. CDR3: CASSPTGGVADTQYF. In DNA, the CDR3 is TGTGCCAGCAGCCCCACAGGGGGCGTAGCAGATACGCAGTATTTT.

This sequence joins TRBV5-6 and TRBJ2-7, with D unresolved. Trimming removed 2 bases from V and 8 bases from J, with 8 bases in between. Germline CDR1 and CDR2: SGHDT and YYEEEE. This CDR3 comprises 11 residues. This CDR3 is CASSLSGKQYF. DNA of the CDR3: TGTGCCAGCAGCTTATCAGGCAAGCAGTACTTC.

This clone was picked up one time. The chain carries TRBV9 and TRBJ2-3, with TRBD1 matching 10 bases. V gave up 4 bases and J gave up 5 bases; unmatched junction bases: 7. This CDR3 is 15 amino acids long. Germline V gene data show CDR1 as SGDLS and CDR2 as YYNGEE. CDR3 coding DNA: TGTGCCAGCAGCTCGACAGGGGGCGTGATAGATACGCAGTATTTT. This translates into CASSSTGGVIDTQYF.

This chain joins TRBV10-3 and TRBJ1-1, with TRBD1 matching over 8 bases. The CDR3 is 14 amino acids. The V gene end was trimmed by 4 bases and the J gene end by 3 bases; junction bases not matched to a gene: 4. The V gene's germline CDR1 is ENHRY and CDR2 SYGVKD. CDR3: CAISAGQGHTEAFF. The DNA of the CDR3 is TGTGCCATCAGTGCCGGACAGGGTCACACTGAAGCTTTCTTT.

This clone was observed a few times. An end of the junction differs from the germline gene, which may be a read error. The V call is TRBV7-9, the J call TRBJ2-2; D gene unclear. The V gene's germline CDR1 is SEHNR and CDR2 FQNEAQ (reference sequence). This CDR3 region has 12 residues. Here the CDR3 reads CSSSAVTGELFF. CDR3 DNA: TGTTCCAGCAGCGCAGTTACCGGGGAGCTGTTTTTT.